This T cell receptor (beta chain) was documented in a study of cytomegalovirus exposure and HLA in healthy donors. Study-wide results and limits: In the 120 or so validation repertoires, around 95% of cluster scores exceeded 0, per a later analysis.

Sequencing was performed with immunoSEQ multiplex PCR; in TCRdb, only in-frame clones are kept and a portion is missing. Here the sample spans 110,000 or so clones, more than 70% being singletons. The J segment lost 10 bases and the V segment lost 6 bases, leaving 9 bases of the junction unmatched. The CDR3 sequence is 14 residues long. Per germline, CDR1 SNHLY and CDR2 FYNNEI. On this clone: The antigen remains unidentified.

The sample comprised PBMCs. The chain is built from TRBV2 and TRBJ1-3; the match to TRBD1 covers 10 bases. The TCR originated in a man aged 18 to 29 in good health and CMV-seronegative. Here the CDR3 DNA reads TGTGCCAGCAGGGGACAGGGGATGGAAAGGACCATATATTTT. Its translation: CASRGQGMERTIYF. The variable domain in full, completed from reference TRBV2 and TRBJ1-3, reads EPEVTQTPSHQVTQMGQEVILRCVPISNHLYFYWYRQILGQKVEFLVSFYNNEISEKSEIFDDQFSVERPDGSNFTLKIRSTKLEDSAMYFCASRGQGMERTIYFGEGSWLTVV.